This is a list of T cell receptor beta chains from one sample in a study of CD8+ T cells in alopecia areata. Libraries were prepared by immunoSEQ multiplex PCR; TCRdb keeps only in-frame clonotypes and omits some of them. The sample has about 74,000 clones, 29% seen once. This material consisted of CD8+ T cells sorted from blood, taken at week 4, from a patient treated with tofacitinib. All receptors derive from a human donor with alopecia areata. CDR3s include the opening cysteine and the closing phenylalanine or tryptophan. Fields, in order: V gene, clone size, J gene, CDR3 length, D gene, CDR3 protein, CDR3 DNA. The D gene is left open where the match is weak. Expanded clones get a size class; other rows say once, few or many, or leave the size out.

>TRBV7-9|.|TRBJ1-2|17|.
CASSLFPGQSSNYGYTF
TGTGCCAGCAGCTTATTCCCTGGACAGAGCTCTAACTATGGCTACACCTTC
>TRBV7-9|.|TRBJ2-3|14|.
CASSFVGFADTQYF
TGTGCCAGCAGCTTTGTGGGTTTCGCAGATACGCAGTATTTT
>TRBV2|.|TRBJ2-2|15|TRBD1
CASSVGTVNTGELFF
TGTGCCAGCAGTGTTGGGACAGTTAACACCGGGGAGCTGTTTTTT
>TRBV9|.|TRBJ2-5|14|.
CASSVGGFQGTQYF
TGTGCCAGCAGCGTAGGAGGTTTCCAAGGGACCCAGTACTTC
>TRBV7-9|few|TRBJ2-2|11|.
CASSPAGELFF
TGTGCCAGCAGCCCGGCCGGGGAGCTGTTTTTT
>TRBV4-1|.|TRBJ2-5|19|.
CASSHLIQGGRPSGETQYF
TGCGCCAGCAGCCACCTTATACAGGGTGGGAGGCCGAGTGGAGAGACCCAGTACTTC
>TRBV29-1|few|TRBJ1-2|11|.
CSVEPKYGYTF
TGCAGCGTTGAACCCAAGTATGGCTACACCTTC
>TRBV6-5|.|TRBJ1-5|14|.
CASSPGQLNQPQHF
TGTGCCAGCAGCCCTGGGCAGCTCAATCAGCCCCAGCATTTT
>TRBV4-2|few|TRBJ1-2|15|.
CASSQGPWGGSGYTF
TGTGCCAGCAGCCAAGGCCCCTGGGGCGGTAGTGGCTACACCTTC
>TRBV30|few|TRBJ2-7|14|.
CAWSPGVGNYEQYF
TGTGCCTGGAGTCCAGGGGTGGGTAACTACGAGCAGTACTTC
>TRBV4-1|.|TRBJ2-1|13|.
CASSQVWRNEQFF
TGCGCCAGCAGCCAAGTTTGGAGAAATGAGCAGTTCTTC
>TRBV29-1|.|TRBJ2-1|9|.
CSVLNEQFF
TGCAGCGTTCTGAATGAGCAGTTCTTC
>TRBV29-1|few|TRBJ2-3|17|TRBD2
CSVDVLTSGIWSDTQYF
TGCAGCGTTGACGTACTTACTAGCGGGATATGGTCAGATACGCAGTATTTT
>TRBV6-1|.|TRBJ2-7|14|.
CASSEEAGAYEQYF
TGTGCCAGCAGTGAAGAAGCAGGGGCCTACGAGCAGTACTTC
>TRBV30|.|TRBJ2-1|13|TRBD1
CAWRGQGRNEQFF
TGTGCCTGGAGGGGACAGGGTCGCAATGAGCAGTTCTTC
>TRBV27|.|TRBJ2-3|12|.
CASSQTTDTQYF
TGTGCCAGCAGTCAGACCACAGATACGCAGTATTTT
>TRBV7-8|few|TRBJ2-7|15|.
CASSLASGGLYEQYF
TGTGCCAGCAGCTTAGCGTCAGGGGGACTCTACGAGCAGTACTTC
>TRBV30|few|TRBJ2-1|13|.
CAWSPMAGNEQFF
TGTGCCTGGAGCCCTATGGCGGGGAATGAGCAGTTCTTC
>TRBV29-1|.|TRBJ2-7|13|TRBD1
CSVVRGHPYEQYF
TGCAGCGTCGTAAGGGGGCATCCCTACGAGCAGTACTTC
>TRBV5-1|few|TRBJ2-5|12|.
CASSEPQETQYF
TGCGCCAGCAGCGAGCCCCAAGAGACCCAGTACTTC
>TRBV5-1|.|TRBJ2-1|15|.
CASSFLGKAMDEQFF
TGCGCCAGCAGCTTCCTGGGGAAGGCTATGGATGAGCAGTTCTTC
>TRBV29-1|few|TRBJ1-1|10|.
CSAMNTEAFF
TGCAGCGCTATGAACACTGAAGCTTTCTTT